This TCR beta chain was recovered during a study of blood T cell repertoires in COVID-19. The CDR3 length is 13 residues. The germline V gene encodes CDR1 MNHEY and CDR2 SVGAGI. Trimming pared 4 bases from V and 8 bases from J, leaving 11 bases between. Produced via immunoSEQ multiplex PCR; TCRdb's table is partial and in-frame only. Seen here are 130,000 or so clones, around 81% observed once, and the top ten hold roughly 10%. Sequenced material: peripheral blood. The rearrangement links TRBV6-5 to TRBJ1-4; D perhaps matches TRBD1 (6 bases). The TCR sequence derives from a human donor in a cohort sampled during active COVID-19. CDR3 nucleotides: TGTGCCAGCAGTTTGGGGGGGCCGGAAAAACTGTTTTTT. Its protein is CASSLGGPEKLFF.